These 5 T cell receptor beta chains originate from one sample sequenced in a study of blood T cells in healthy people across ages (dated by TCRdb to 2013 to 2016). The receptor library was made with 5' RACE. The sequencer was an Illumina HiSeq 2500. A second PCR of roughly 6 to 12 cycles was performed with a sample-barcoded 5' primer and a J-beta primer mix. TCRdb reworked the public reads: Q25 trimming with fastp, MiXCR clone assembly, productive beta chains retained. Here each entry gathers all rows of one CDR3 protein and keeps the most common genes and DNA. The sample records about 1.8 million distinct CDR3 sequences, just under 50% of which are singletons. The ten biggest clones cover roughly 2% of the sample. The material sequenced was blood. The receptors stem from a woman between 35 and 50 years old in good health.

This clonotype came up a few times. The chain carries TRBV7-9 and TRBJ2-6; D tentatively fits TRBD1 or TRBD2 (6 bases each). The V end was cut by 3 bases, the J end by 1 base, with 19 bases between. Germline V CDR1 and CDR2: SEHNR, FQNEAQ (reference sequence). CDR3 length: 19 residues. The CDR3 DNA is TGTGCCAGCAGCTTTCGGATGGGGGGCGCTGGTTCTGGGGCCAACGTCCTGACTTTC. This encodes CASSFRMGGAGSGANVLTF.

V gene TRBV27 combines with J gene TRBJ1-2; D is possibly TRBD1 (6 bases). The germline V and J ends were trimmed by 2 bases and 5 bases, with 12 bases remaining between them. This CDR3 comprises 14 residues. Germline V gene sequence: CDR1 MNHEY, CDR2 SMNVEV (reference sequence). The CDR3 DNA reads as TGTGCCAGCAGTTTAATTCCAGGGGTGTATGGCTACACCTTC. This codes for CASSLIPGVYGYTF.

This sequence joins TRBV28 and TRBJ2-1; TRBD2 aligns across 7 bases. CDR1 and CDR2 from the germline V gene are MDHEN and SYDVKM. V trimming: 10 bases; J trimming: 13 bases; junction bases outside the gene matches: 22. The CDR3 is 15 residues long. CDR3 sequence reads: CANWGGRHRQETQFF. The CDR3 nucleotides read TGTGCCAACTGGGGGGGGAGACACCGGCAGGAGACCCAGTTCTTC.

The chain combines TRBV27 with TRBJ2-4, with unresolved D. CDR3 length: 14 residues. Germline assignment: CDR1 MNHEY and CDR2 SMNVEV (reference sequence). V lost 3 bases, J lost 3 bases, and 9 bases lay in between. The CDR3 sequence: CASSFSKGKNIQYF. For the CDR3, the DNA is TGTGCCAGCAGTTTCTCTAAAGGCAAAAACATTCAGTACTTC.

This clonotype was seen only once. This may arise from a read error, as a much more abundant clone is one base away. The gene calls are TRBV29-1 and TRBJ2-7, with D hard to call. The end of the DNA aligns better with TRBJ2-5, so the J call may be wrong. Germline CDR1 and CDR2: SQVTM and ANQGSEA. The CDR3 has 14 residues. The CDR3 sequence: CSATPQRKVETQYF. The CDR3 DNA is TGCAGCGCCACACCTCAGAGGAAGGTAGAGACCCAGTACTTC.